This T cell receptor (beta chain) was captured in a study of T cells after posttransplantation cyclophosphamide. A marrow graft followed busulfan-fludarabine conditioning, with cyclophosphamide on days +3 and +4. The assay was immunoSEQ multiplex PCR, and TCRdb's table has in-frame clones only and misses some. The profile shows some 43,000 clones, roughly 87% of them singletons. The germline V gene has CDR1 SNHLY and CDR2 FYNNEI. Unmatched junction bases numbered 5, after V lost 9 bases and J lost 3 bases. CDR3 length equals 13 residues. About this clone: As yet, its antigen is unknown.

Study-wide findings and caveats: Recipient CMV seropositivity and CMV reactivation strongly tracked TRB clonality.

This receptor was identified in a male patient aged 60 to 75 who received an allogeneic stem cell transplant from a related donor and was CMV-positive. Some T cells may have originated in the graft donor. The sample consisted of PBMCs, taken about 62 days after allogeneic stem cell transplant with posttransplant cyclophosphamide. The rearrangement joins TRBV2 to TRBJ2-3; 8 bases match TRBD1. The CDR3 DNA is TGTGCCAGTCAACACAGGGGGACAGATACGCAGTATTTT. Translation: CASQHRGTDTQYF.